This T cell receptor beta chain was captured by sequencing in a study of human T cells and chemical hapten exposure. Study-level information: In the sensitization step, 2% DPC was placed on approximately 2 cm by approximately 2 cm of upper inner arm skin. Diphenylcyclopropenone doses were given weekly to the scalps of patients across the approximately 25-week study.

Time point meaning: patch test 2, 6 weeks after DPC sensitization. The treatment was: therapeutic diphenylcyclopropenone sensitization with weekly scalp DPC. Looked up from germline, CDR1 is SGHKS and CDR2 is YYEKEE (reference sequence). This CDR3 is 12 amino acids long. V lost 4 bases and J 0 bases, leaving 4 bases between the germline ends. Concerning this clonotype itself: Antigen specificity is unknown.

General study points: A positive correlation with patch test score was found for PT1 expanded TCR counts.

The library gave individual cDNA molecules unique molecular identifiers. TCRdb analysed the RACE reads with MiXCR anew, one entry per CDR3 protein. In the table there are 35,000 to 50,000 distinct CDR3 sequences, approximately 9% of which are singletons. The chain uses TRBV5-5 and TRBJ1-2; D remains unclear. The source material was whole blood, sampled in connection with sensitization to the hapten diphenylcyclopropenone (DPC). This clonotype originated in a woman between 40 and 55 years old with alopecia areata. Some clones in this sample may be carry-over from other donors' samples. The CDR3 reads CASSTANYGYTF. CDR3 coding DNA: TGTGCCAGCAGCACAGCTAACTATGGCTACACCTTC.